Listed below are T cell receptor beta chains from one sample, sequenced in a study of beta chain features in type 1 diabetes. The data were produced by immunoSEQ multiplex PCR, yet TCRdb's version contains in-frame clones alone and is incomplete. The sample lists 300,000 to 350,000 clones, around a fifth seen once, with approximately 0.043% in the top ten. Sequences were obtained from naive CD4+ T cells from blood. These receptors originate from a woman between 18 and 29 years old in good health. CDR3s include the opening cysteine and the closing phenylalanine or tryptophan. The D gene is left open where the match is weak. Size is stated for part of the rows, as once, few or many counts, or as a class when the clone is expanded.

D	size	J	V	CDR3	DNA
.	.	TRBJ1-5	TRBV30	CAWSVRNQPQHF	TGTGCCTGGAGCGTCCGGAATCAGCCCCAGCATTTT
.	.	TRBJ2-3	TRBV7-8	CASSRRPAASTDTQYF	TGTGCCAGCAGCCGCCGACCGGCGGCGAGCACAGATACGCAGTATTTT
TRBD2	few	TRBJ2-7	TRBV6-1	CASIPGLARTYEQYF	TGTGCCAGCATCCCCGGACTAGCGAGGACCTACGAGCAGTACTTC
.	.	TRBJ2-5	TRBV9	CASSPNARYQETQYF	TGTGCCAGCAGCCCCAACGCGCGGTACCAAGAGACCCAGTACTTC
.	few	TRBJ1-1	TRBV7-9	CASSLALPRNTEAFF	TGTGCCAGCAGCTTAGCCCTCCCCCGGAACACTGAAGCTTTCTTT
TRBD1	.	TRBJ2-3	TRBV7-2	CASSSLTGGNTQYF	TGTGCCAGCAGCTCCCTAACAGGGGGGAATACGCAGTATTTT
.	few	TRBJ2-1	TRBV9	CASSSGTRHNEQFF	TGTGCCAGCAGCTCCGGGACACGTCACAATGAGCAGTTCTTC
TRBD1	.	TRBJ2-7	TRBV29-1	CSVEGGRDRQYEQYF	TGCAGCGTTGAAGGGGGCCGGGACAGACAGTACGAGCAGTACTTC
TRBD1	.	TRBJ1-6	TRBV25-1	CASSGGQGWYSPLHF	TGTGCCAGCAGTGGAGGACAGGGGTGGTATTCACCCCTCCACTTT
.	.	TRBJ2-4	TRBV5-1	CASSLRTGLAKNIQYF	TGCGCCAGCAGCTTGAGGACGGGACTAGCCAAAAACATTCAGTACTTC
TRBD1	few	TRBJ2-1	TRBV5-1	CASQRTGGISYNEQFF	TGCGCCAGCCAACGGACAGGGGGAATCTCCTACAATGAGCAGTTCTTC
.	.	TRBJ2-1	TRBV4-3	CASSQPPGVGYEQFF	TGCGCCAGCAGCCAACCCCCAGGGGTAGGGTATGAGCAGTTCTTC
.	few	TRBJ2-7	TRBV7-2	CASSQQGYEQYF	TGTGCCAGCAGCCAACAGGGCTACGAGCAGTACTTC
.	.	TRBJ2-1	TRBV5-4	CASSLERSGLF	TGTGCCAGCAGCTTGGAGAGAAGTGGGCTCTTC
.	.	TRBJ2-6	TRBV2	CASSIEAGANVLTF	TGTGCCAGCAGTATAGAAGCTGGGGCCAACGTCCTGACTTTC
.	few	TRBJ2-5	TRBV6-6	CASSFGPRQETQYF	TGTGCCAGCAGTTTCGGTCCCAGGCAAGAGACCCAGTACTTC
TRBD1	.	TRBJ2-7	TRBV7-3	CASSGGTGGLYEQYF	TGTGCCAGCAGCGGCGGGACAGGGGGTTTATACGAGCAGTACTTC
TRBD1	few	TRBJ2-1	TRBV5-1	CASSSRTGGSNEQFF	TGCGCCAGCAGCTCCCGGACAGGGGGTAGTAATGAGCAGTTCTTC
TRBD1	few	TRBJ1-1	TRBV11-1	CASSLSYRGLTEAFF	TGTGCCAGCAGCTTATCATACAGGGGGCTCACTGAAGCTTTCTTT
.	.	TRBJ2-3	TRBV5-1	CASSLARGLDTQYF	TGCGCCAGCAGCTTGGCCAGGGGCCTCGATACGCAGTATTTT
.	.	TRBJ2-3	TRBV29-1	CSVAVLGGYTDTQYF	TGCAGCGTTGCCGTTTTGGGCGGGTACACAGATACGCAGTATTTT
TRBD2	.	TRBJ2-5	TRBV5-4	CASSLRLAGTETQYF	TGTGCCAGCAGCCTTAGACTAGCCGGGACGGAGACCCAGTACTTC
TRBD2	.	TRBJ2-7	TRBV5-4	CASSSMTSGVYEQYF	TGTGCCAGCAGCTCCATGACTAGCGGGGTGTACGAGCAGTACTTC
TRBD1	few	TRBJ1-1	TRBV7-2	CASSWTGDTEAFF	TGTGCCAGCAGCTGGACAGGGGACACTGAAGCTTTCTTT
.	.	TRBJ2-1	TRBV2	CASSPLRYNEQFF	TGTGCCAGCAGTCCCCTGAGGTACAATGAGCAGTTCTTC
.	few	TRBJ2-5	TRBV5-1	CASSLEGVETQYF	TGCGCCAGCAGCTTGGAGGGGGTGGAGACCCAGTACTTC
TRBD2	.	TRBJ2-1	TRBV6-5	CATTVTISGGNEQFF	TGTGCCACCACAGTTACTATTAGCGGGGGGAATGAGCAGTTCTTC
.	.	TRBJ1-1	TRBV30	CAWTVEGRFQAFF	TGTGCCTGGACCGTCGAGGGAAGATTTCAAGCTTTCTTT
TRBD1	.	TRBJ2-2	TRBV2	CASSAGQGWTGELFF	TGTGCCAGCAGTGCAGGACAGGGTTGGACCGGGGAGCTGTTTTTT
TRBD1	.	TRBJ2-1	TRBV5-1	CASSLEGTGSYEQFF	TGCGCCAGCAGCTTGGAAGGGACAGGGAGCTATGAGCAGTTCTTC
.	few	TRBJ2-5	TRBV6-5	CASQGPQETQYF	TGTGCCAGCCAGGGCCCACAAGAGACCCAGTACTTC
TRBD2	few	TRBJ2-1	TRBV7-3	CASSLSGGLLHNEQFF	TGTGCCAGCAGCTTAAGCGGGGGGCTCCTGCACAATGAGCAGTTCTTC
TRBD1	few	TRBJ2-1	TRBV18	CASSPGQALNEQFF	TGTGCCAGCTCCCCCGGACAGGCCCTAAATGAGCAGTTCTTC
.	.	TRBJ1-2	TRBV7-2	CASSRIFGSYGYTF	TGTGCCAGCAGCCGAATCTTTGGGAGCTATGGCTACACCTTC
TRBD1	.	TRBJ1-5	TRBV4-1	CASSQATGSYSNQPQHF	TGCGCCAGCAGCCAAGCGACAGGGTCTTATAGCAATCAGCCCCAGCATTTT
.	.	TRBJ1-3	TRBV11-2	CASNSRPSTDSGNTIYF	TGTGCCAGCAACTCAAGGCCCTCGACAGATTCTGGAAACACCATATATTTT
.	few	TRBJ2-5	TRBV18	CASQAQGTLQETQYF	TGTGCCAGCCAAGCCCAGGGGACCCTACAAGAGACCCAGTACTTC
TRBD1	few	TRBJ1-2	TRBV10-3	CAISALTTGAGGGYTF	TGTGCCATCAGTGCCCTCACAACAGGGGCTGGGGGTGGCTACACCTTC
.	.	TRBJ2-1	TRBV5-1	CASSLGLGADSYNEQFF	TGCGCCAGCAGCTTGGGACTGGGAGCGGACTCCTACAATGAGCAGTTCTTC
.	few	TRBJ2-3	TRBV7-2	CASSLGRGTDTQYF	TGTGCCAGCAGCTTAGGAAGGGGGACAGATACGCAGTATTTT
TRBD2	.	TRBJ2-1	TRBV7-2	CASSPGELAGGGEQFF	TGTGCCAGCAGCCCAGGGGAGCTAGCGGGAGGTGGTGAGCAGTTCTTC
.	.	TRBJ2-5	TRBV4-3	CASSQVVGYQETQYF	TGCGCCAGCAGCCAAGTGGTCGGGTACCAAGAGACCCAGTACTTC
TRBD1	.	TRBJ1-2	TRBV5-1	CASSPHRGHSYGYTF	TGCGCCAGCAGCCCGCACAGGGGGCACAGCTATGGCTACACCTTC
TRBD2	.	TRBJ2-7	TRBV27	CASSQLAGGAYEQYF	TGTGCCAGCAGTCAACTAGCGGGAGGTGCCTACGAGCAGTACTTC
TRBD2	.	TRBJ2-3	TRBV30	CAWRIGGGAGTQYF	TGTGCCTGGAGGATCGGCGGGGGGGCAGGAACGCAGTATTTT
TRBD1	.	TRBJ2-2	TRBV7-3	CASSLQGVDTGELFF	TGTGCCAGCAGCCTACAGGGGGTGGACACCGGGGAGCTGTTTTTT
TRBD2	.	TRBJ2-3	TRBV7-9	CASSPGLAGADTQYF	TGTGCCAGCAGCCCCGGACTAGCGGGAGCAGATACGCAGTATTTT
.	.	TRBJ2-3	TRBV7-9	CASRSGGSGFTDTQYF	TGTGCCAGCAGGTCAGGGGGTAGCGGATTCACAGATACGCAGTATTTT
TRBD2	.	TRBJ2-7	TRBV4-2	CASSHGLANYEQYF	TGTGCCAGCAGCCATGGACTAGCGAACTACGAGCAGTACTTC
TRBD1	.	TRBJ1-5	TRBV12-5	CASGFRTGRNQPQHF	TGTGCTAGTGGTTTCCGGACAGGGAGGAATCAGCCCCAGCATTTT
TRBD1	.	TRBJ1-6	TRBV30	CAWSTGTVNSPLHF	TGTGCCTGGAGTACCGGGACAGTTAATTCACCCCTCCACTTT
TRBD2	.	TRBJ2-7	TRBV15	CATRGLAGAYEQYF	TGTGCCACCAGGGGACTAGCGGGAGCCTACGAGCAGTACTTC
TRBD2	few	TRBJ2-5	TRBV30	CAWTGLAGPPAQYF	TGTGCCTGGACGGGACTAGCGGGGCCCCCGGCCCAGTACTTC